Sequencing of this T cell receptor (beta chain) was carried out in a study of T cell repertoires in cytomegalovirus infection. Study-wide results and caveats: Across the ex vivo response, the dominant clonotypes were HLA-C-restricted CMV-specific TCR beta clonotypes. Carriers of CMV and the relevant HLA type were discriminated by public TCR beta frequency.

The CDR3 has 15 amino acids. V lost 4 bases and J lost 8, with 19 bases in between. Germline V gene sequence: CDR1 SGHRS, CDR2 YFSETQ. This clonotype has a count of ten or more. The antigen is not known. One entry per CDR3 protein, called by TCRdb with MiXCR from the reads. The sample yields approximately 250,000 distinct CDR3 sequences, 6.5% seen once. The sequence derives from a human donor in good health (CMV status not recorded). Some clones in this sample may be carry-over from other donors' samples. This chain joins TRBV5-1 and TRBJ1-3, with a possible D match to TRBD1 (5 bases). The material sequenced was PBMCs. CDR3 protein: CASSPGTPGKDTIYF. For the CDR3, the DNA is TGCGCCAGCAGCCCCGGGACGCCGGGTAAAGACACCATATATTTT.